This T cell receptor beta chain was captured in a study of blood T cell repertoires in COVID-19. Study context: The United States, Italy and Spain were the sources of the acute and convalescent COVID-19 samples. Sample material is recorded as cDNA or gDNA derived from T cells, B-cell-depleted T cells, or PBMCs.

Germline V gene lookup returns CDR1 MNHEY and CDR2 SMNVEV (reference sequence). Trimming cost V 5 bases and J 3 bases; bases outside gene matches: 4. This CDR3 is built from 14 residues. In the original processing: Nucleated cell counts were estimated from reference gene primer amplification. Sequencing was performed with immunoSEQ multiplex PCR; in TCRdb, only in-frame clones are kept and a portion is missing. For V, J and clone size, that table is used; D and trimming come from the DNA. The sample lists about 240,000 clones, roughly four fifths occurring once. Sample: peripheral blood. The gene calls are TRBV27 and TRBJ2-7; TRBD1 matches at 10 bases. This receptor was obtained from a woman aged 55-69 years with active or convalescent COVID-19. The CDR3 reads CASSAWDRGYEQYF. The CDR3, as DNA: TGTGCCAGCAGTGCCTGGGACAGGGGCTACGAGCAGTACTTC.